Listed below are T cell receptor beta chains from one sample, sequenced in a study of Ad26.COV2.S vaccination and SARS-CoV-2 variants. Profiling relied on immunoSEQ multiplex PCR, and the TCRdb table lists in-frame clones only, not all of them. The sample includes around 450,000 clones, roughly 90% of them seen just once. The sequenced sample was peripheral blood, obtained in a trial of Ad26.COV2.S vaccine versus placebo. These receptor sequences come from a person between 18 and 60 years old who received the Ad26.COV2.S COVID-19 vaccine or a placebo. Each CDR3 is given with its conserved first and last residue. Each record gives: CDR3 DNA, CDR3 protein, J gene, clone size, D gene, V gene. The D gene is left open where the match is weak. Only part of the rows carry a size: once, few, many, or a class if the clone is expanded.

cdr3_nt: TGTGCCAGCAGCTCCCGACGAGATACGCAGTATTTT; cdr3_aa: CASSSRRDTQYF; j_call: TRBJ2-3; clone_size: NA; d_call: NA; v_call: TRBV9
cdr3_nt: TGTGCCAGCAGCCAAGGTAGGGACAGGGTGGACGAGCAGTACTTC; cdr3_aa: CASSQGRDRVDEQYF; j_call: TRBJ2-7; clone_size: NA; d_call: TRBD1; v_call: TRBV4-2
cdr3_nt: TGCGCCAGCAGCCAAGTATCTCGACAAACAGATACGCAGTATTTT; cdr3_aa: CASSQVSRQTDTQYF; j_call: TRBJ2-3; clone_size: NA; d_call: NA; v_call: TRBV4-1
cdr3_nt: TGTGCCACCTCTAGACTAGCGGGGACATCCTACGAGCAGTACTTC; cdr3_aa: CATSRLAGTSYEQYF; j_call: TRBJ2-7; clone_size: NA; d_call: TRBD2; v_call: TRBV6-5
cdr3_nt: TGTGCCAGCAGCTTGGACAGGAACACTGGGGCCAACGTCCTGACTTTC; cdr3_aa: CASSLDRNTGANVLTF; j_call: TRBJ2-6; clone_size: NA; d_call: TRBD1; v_call: TRBV7-9
cdr3_nt: TGTGCCAGCAATCCTGGGGGGTTCTTAGAAGGGGGCTACACCTTC; cdr3_aa: CASNPGGFLEGGYTF; j_call: TRBJ1-2; clone_size: NA; d_call: NA; v_call: TRBV28
cdr3_nt: TGTGCCAGCAGGGGGGATGGGGGTGGCAATGAGCAGTTCTTC; cdr3_aa: CASRGDGGGNEQFF; j_call: TRBJ2-1; clone_size: NA; d_call: NA; v_call: TRBV2
cdr3_nt: TGTGCCAGCAGTGAAGAGGATAGGGGGGGCCTAGCCAAAAACATTCAGTACTTC; cdr3_aa: CASSEEDRGGLAKNIQYF; j_call: TRBJ2-4; clone_size: NA; d_call: NA; v_call: TRBV6-4
cdr3_nt: TGTGCCAGCAGCTTGGTAACTAGCCCCAGTGATACGCAGTATTTT; cdr3_aa: CASSLVTSPSDTQYF; j_call: TRBJ2-3; clone_size: NA; d_call: NA; v_call: TRBV5-4
cdr3_nt: TGTGCCAGCAGCTTAGCGGGGACAGGGTATAATTCACCCCTCCACTTT; cdr3_aa: CASSLAGTGYNSPLHF; j_call: TRBJ1-6; clone_size: NA; d_call: TRBD1; v_call: TRBV7-8
cdr3_nt: TGTGCCAGCAGCGTAGGTGCGAGACAGGGAAGTGAAGCTTTCTTT; cdr3_aa: CASSVGARQGSEAFF; j_call: TRBJ1-1; clone_size: NA; d_call: TRBD1; v_call: TRBV9
cdr3_nt: TGTGCCAGCAGCCACCCGAGGCCGTTTCAGAACACTGAAGCTTTCTTT; cdr3_aa: CASSHPRPFQNTEAFF; j_call: TRBJ1-1; clone_size: NA; d_call: NA; v_call: TRBV7-9
cdr3_nt: TGTGCCAGCACCCAGACAGGGGGCAGGAGTAGCAATCAGCCCCAGCATTTT; cdr3_aa: CASTQTGGRSSNQPQHF; j_call: TRBJ1-5; clone_size: NA; d_call: TRBD1; v_call: TRBV14
cdr3_nt: TGTGCCAGTAGTCTCGGAAGGGTCGCTTTCTTT; cdr3_aa: CASSLGRVAFF; j_call: TRBJ1-1; clone_size: few; d_call: NA; v_call: TRBV19
cdr3_nt: TGTGCCTGGAGTTTAACAGATAGAGTCTACTTGAACACTGAAGCTTTCTTT; cdr3_aa: CAWSLTDRVYLNTEAFF; j_call: TRBJ1-1; clone_size: NA; d_call: NA; v_call: TRBV30
cdr3_nt: TGTGCCAGTAGTATTACTCCCCCAGGGGCACAGGGAGGCTATAGCAATCAGCCCCAGCATTTT; cdr3_aa: CASSITPPGAQGGYSNQPQHF; j_call: TRBJ1-5; clone_size: NA; d_call: NA; v_call: TRBV19
cdr3_nt: TGTGCCAGTAGTATGTGGGGTATCGACTATGGCTACACCTTC; cdr3_aa: CASSMWGIDYGYTF; j_call: TRBJ1-2; clone_size: NA; d_call: NA; v_call: TRBV19
cdr3_nt: TGTGCCAGCAGAAGCTTTAGCCAGGGCTCATTGAACACTGAAGCTTTCTTT; cdr3_aa: CASRSFSQGSLNTEAFF; j_call: TRBJ1-1; clone_size: NA; d_call: NA; v_call: TRBV13
cdr3_nt: TGTGCCAGCAGTGATAATCTCTTCCGGAACACCATATATTTT; cdr3_aa: CASSDNLFRNTIYF; j_call: TRBJ1-3; clone_size: NA; d_call: NA; v_call: TRBV2
cdr3_nt: TGTGCCAGCAGGGGGACAGGGTACAATGAGCAGTTCTTC; cdr3_aa: CASRGTGYNEQFF; j_call: TRBJ2-1; clone_size: NA; d_call: TRBD1; v_call: TRBV5-6
cdr3_nt: TGTGCCAGCAGTCCCCGGGAGACGGACTACTATGGCTACACCTTC; cdr3_aa: CASSPRETDYYGYTF; j_call: TRBJ1-2; clone_size: NA; d_call: NA; v_call: TRBV6-5
cdr3_nt: TGTGCCAGCAGTTTAACCCCGCCGGCGGGGGAATGGTACTACGAGCAGTACTTC; cdr3_aa: CASSLTPPAGEWYYEQYF; j_call: TRBJ2-7; clone_size: NA; d_call: TRBD2; v_call: TRBV28
cdr3_nt: TGTGCCAGCAGCTTATCAAGGGGGAGCACAGATACGCAGTATTTT; cdr3_aa: CASSLSRGSTDTQYF; j_call: TRBJ2-3; clone_size: NA; d_call: NA; v_call: TRBV11-2
cdr3_nt: TGCGCCAGCAGCCCCCCGGGACAGGGAAACACCGGGGAGCTGTTTTTT; cdr3_aa: CASSPPGQGNTGELFF; j_call: TRBJ2-2; clone_size: NA; d_call: TRBD1; v_call: TRBV5-1
cdr3_nt: TGTGCCAGCAGCCAAGATGTCCGGAGCTCTGGAAACACCATATATTTT; cdr3_aa: CASSQDVRSSGNTIYF; j_call: TRBJ1-3; clone_size: NA; d_call: NA; v_call: TRBV3-1/TRBV3-2
cdr3_nt: TGTGCCAGTAGCCCGGACAGGGTTCGGCCGTTCTTC; cdr3_aa: CASSPDRVRPFF; j_call: TRBJ2-1; clone_size: NA; d_call: TRBD1; v_call: TRBV19
cdr3_nt: TGTGCCAGTAGTCTTACAGGGGGCGCCTCCCAGCCCCAGCATTTT; cdr3_aa: CASSLTGGASQPQHF; j_call: TRBJ1-5; clone_size: NA; d_call: TRBD1; v_call: TRBV19
cdr3_nt: TGTGCCTGGAGTAGAGGCGGGGGGTACAATGAGCAGTTCTTC; cdr3_aa: CAWSRGGGYNEQFF; j_call: TRBJ2-1; clone_size: NA; d_call: TRBD2; v_call: TRBV30
cdr3_nt: TGTGCCAGCAGCCACCTCTCCGGGACACCCGAGCAGTACTTC; cdr3_aa: CASSHLSGTPEQYF; j_call: TRBJ2-7; clone_size: NA; d_call: NA; v_call: TRBV4-2
cdr3_nt: TGTGCCAGCAGCTACTTCGGGGGACAGGGGGCCTACGAGCAGTACTTC; cdr3_aa: CASSYFGGQGAYEQYF; j_call: TRBJ2-7; clone_size: NA; d_call: TRBD1; v_call: TRBV2
cdr3_nt: TGCGCCAGCAGCCTCCGAGGACAGGGGGCCTACAATGAGCAGTTCTTC; cdr3_aa: CASSLRGQGAYNEQFF; j_call: TRBJ2-1; clone_size: NA; d_call: TRBD1; v_call: TRBV4-3
cdr3_nt: TGTGCCCCGTCCTCTCGGGGGCGTTTTAGTAATGAGCAGTTCTTC; cdr3_aa: CAPSSRGRFSNEQFF; j_call: TRBJ2-1; clone_size: NA; d_call: NA; v_call: TRBV10-3
cdr3_nt: TGTGCCAGCTCACCATATTCGACCGGACAGGGTGGAAACACCATATATTTT; cdr3_aa: CASSPYSTGQGGNTIYF; j_call: TRBJ1-3; clone_size: NA; d_call: TRBD1; v_call: TRBV18
cdr3_nt: TGTGCCAGCAGAGACCTGGACGGACGCTATGGCTACACCTTC; cdr3_aa: CASRDLDGRYGYTF; j_call: TRBJ1-2; clone_size: NA; d_call: NA; v_call: TRBV3-1/TRBV3-2
cdr3_nt: TGTGCCAGCAGTTTATATGCGCTGGCCACCACTAACTATGGCTACACCTTC; cdr3_aa: CASSLYALATTNYGYTF; j_call: TRBJ1-2; clone_size: once; d_call: NA; v_call: TRBV28
cdr3_nt: TGCGCCAGCAGCTTGGCGGGACAGGGCAACACCGGGGAGCTGTTTTTT; cdr3_aa: CASSLAGQGNTGELFF; j_call: TRBJ2-2; clone_size: NA; d_call: TRBD1; v_call: TRBV5-1
cdr3_nt: TGTGCCAGCACCGAGACTAGCGGGGGGGCCAAGGAGCAGTACTTC; cdr3_aa: CASTETSGGAKEQYF; j_call: TRBJ2-7; clone_size: NA; d_call: TRBD2; v_call: TRBV6-6
cdr3_nt: TGTGCCAGCAGCTTTCGATACAGGGCCGAAGCTTTCTTT; cdr3_aa: CASSFRYRAEAFF; j_call: TRBJ1-1; clone_size: once; d_call: NA; v_call: TRBV28
cdr3_nt: TGTGCCAGCAGCTCCAACCGGCGGGCAGATACGCAGTATTTT; cdr3_aa: CASSSNRRADTQYF; j_call: TRBJ2-3; clone_size: NA; d_call: NA; v_call: TRBV5-4
cdr3_nt: TGCGCCAGCAGCATGACAGGGGGCGACTATGGCTACACCTTC; cdr3_aa: CASSMTGGDYGYTF; j_call: TRBJ1-2; clone_size: NA; d_call: TRBD1; v_call: TRBV5-1
cdr3_nt: TGTGCCAGCTCACCGGGGACAGCGTACGAGCAGTACTTC; cdr3_aa: CASSPGTAYEQYF; j_call: TRBJ2-7; clone_size: NA; d_call: TRBD1; v_call: TRBV18
cdr3_nt: TGTGCCACCAGTGAAGGGACAGGGGCCGTCTACGAGCAGTACTTC; cdr3_aa: CATSEGTGAVYEQYF; j_call: TRBJ2-7; clone_size: NA; d_call: TRBD1; v_call: TRBV24-1
cdr3_nt: TGTGCCAGCCTAGACAGGGGGCCCTACAATGAGCAGTTCTTC; cdr3_aa: CASLDRGPYNEQFF; j_call: TRBJ2-1; clone_size: NA; d_call: TRBD1; v_call: TRBV6-5
cdr3_nt: TGCGCCAGCAGCCCCCGGAACACTGAAGCTTTCTTT; cdr3_aa: CASSPRNTEAFF; j_call: TRBJ1-1; clone_size: NA; d_call: NA; v_call: TRBV4-1
cdr3_nt: TGTGCCAGCAGTTTATCTTATGAAGCTTTCTTT; cdr3_aa: CASSLSYEAFF; j_call: TRBJ1-1; clone_size: NA; d_call: NA; v_call: TRBV28
cdr3_nt: TGTGCCAGCAGCGCGGAACCTGGGGCCAACGTCCTGACTTTC; cdr3_aa: CASSAEPGANVLTF; j_call: TRBJ2-6; clone_size: NA; d_call: NA; v_call: TRBV7-3
cdr3_nt: TGTGCCAGCAGCCAAGTAAGGGTCCCCTACGAGCAGTACTTC; cdr3_aa: CASSQVRVPYEQYF; j_call: TRBJ2-7; clone_size: NA; d_call: NA; v_call: TRBV3-1/TRBV3-2
cdr3_nt: TGTGCCAGCAGTGGCCGGGACAAAGCGACGGGGAACACTGAAGCTTTCTTT; cdr3_aa: CASSGRDKATGNTEAFF; j_call: TRBJ1-1; clone_size: NA; d_call: NA; v_call: TRBV25-1
cdr3_nt: TGTGCCAGCTCGGGATCCTATAATTCACCCCTCCACTTT; cdr3_aa: CASSGSYNSPLHF; j_call: TRBJ1-6; clone_size: NA; d_call: NA; v_call: TRBV12-3/TRBV12-4
cdr3_nt: TGCGCCAGCAGCTTGGTCAGGGCCGGGGGGGAGACCCAGTACTTC; cdr3_aa: CASSLVRAGGETQYF; j_call: TRBJ2-5; clone_size: NA; d_call: TRBD2; v_call: TRBV5-1
cdr3_nt: TGTGCCATCAGAGCATCTGGGGGCAGGGGATATTCGAGCTCCTATAATTCACCCCTCCACTTT; cdr3_aa: CAIRASGGRGYSSSYNSPLHF; j_call: TRBJ1-6; clone_size: NA; d_call: NA; v_call: TRBV10-3
cdr3_nt: TGCGCCAGCAGCCCGGCGTTGGGGGTTGGAGAGACCCAGTACTTC; cdr3_aa: CASSPALGVGETQYF; j_call: TRBJ2-5; clone_size: NA; d_call: NA; v_call: TRBV4-3
cdr3_nt: TGTGCCAGTAGTTTGACATTAAATCAGCCCCAGCATTTT; cdr3_aa: CASSLTLNQPQHF; j_call: TRBJ1-5; clone_size: NA; d_call: NA; v_call: TRBV19
cdr3_nt: TGTGCCAGCAGTAGGGACACCAGCAACTATGGCTACACCTTC; cdr3_aa: CASSRDTSNYGYTF; j_call: TRBJ1-2; clone_size: NA; d_call: NA; v_call: TRBV6-5
cdr3_nt: TGTGCCATCAGACCTCAGGGGAGCGACACTGAAGCTTTCTTT; cdr3_aa: CAIRPQGSDTEAFF; j_call: TRBJ1-1; clone_size: NA; d_call: NA; v_call: TRBV10-3
cdr3_nt: TGCGCCAGCAGCTCCTTCCCAAGCGGGGGACAAGAGACCCAGTACTTC; cdr3_aa: CASSSFPSGGQETQYF; j_call: TRBJ2-5; clone_size: NA; d_call: TRBD2; v_call: TRBV5-1
cdr3_nt: TGTGCCAGCAGTCCCCGACGGGGGAGACACTACGAGCAGTACTTC; cdr3_aa: CASSPRRGRHYEQYF; j_call: TRBJ2-7; clone_size: NA; d_call: NA; v_call: TRBV28
cdr3_nt: TGCGCCAGCAGCCGGTTGGGGCCCTCCTACGAGCAGTACTTC; cdr3_aa: CASSRLGPSYEQYF; j_call: TRBJ2-7; clone_size: few; d_call: NA; v_call: TRBV10-1
cdr3_nt: TGTGCCAGCAGTTCCACAGGGTACACGCAGTATTTT; cdr3_aa: CASSSTGYTQYF; j_call: TRBJ2-3; clone_size: NA; d_call: NA; v_call: TRBV12-3/TRBV12-4